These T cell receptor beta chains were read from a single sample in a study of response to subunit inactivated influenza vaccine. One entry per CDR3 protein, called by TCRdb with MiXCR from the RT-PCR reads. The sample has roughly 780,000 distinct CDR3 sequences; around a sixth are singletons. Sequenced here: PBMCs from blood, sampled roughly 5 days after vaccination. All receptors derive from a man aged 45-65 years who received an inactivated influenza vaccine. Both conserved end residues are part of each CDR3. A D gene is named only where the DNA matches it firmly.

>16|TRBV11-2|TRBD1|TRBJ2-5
CASSDGQGVIRETQYF
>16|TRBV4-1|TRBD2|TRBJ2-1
CASSQDLSGGGNEQFF
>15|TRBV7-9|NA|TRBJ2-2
CASSLGGPTTGELFF
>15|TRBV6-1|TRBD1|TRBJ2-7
CAGRAPGQGVLEQYF
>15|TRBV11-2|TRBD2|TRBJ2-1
CASTSGGGRYNEQLF
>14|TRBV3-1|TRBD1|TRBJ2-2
CASSQGTGVGELFF
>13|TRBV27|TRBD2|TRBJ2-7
CASSASGIYEQYF
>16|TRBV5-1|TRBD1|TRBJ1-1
CASSFKTGGVNTEAFF
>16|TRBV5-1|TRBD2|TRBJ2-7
CASSFFSGRSSYEQYF
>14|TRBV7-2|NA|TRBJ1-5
CASSPAWAGQPQHF
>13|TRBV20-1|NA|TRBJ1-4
CSARGPGSEKLFF
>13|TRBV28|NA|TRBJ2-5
CASSPEAKETQYF
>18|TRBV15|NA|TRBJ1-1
CATSRAVSRVAASTEAFF
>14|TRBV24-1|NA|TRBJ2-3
CATSESSSFDTQYF
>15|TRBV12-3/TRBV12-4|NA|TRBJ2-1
CASTLALSSYNEQFF
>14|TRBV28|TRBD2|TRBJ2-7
CASRRGRGRVEQYF